This paragraph covers one T cell receptor beta chain sequence. V was cut by 3 bases and J by 4 bases, with 18 bases left in between. CDR1 is MNHNS, CDR2 SASEGT, per germline. This CDR3 spans 17 amino acids. This sample is part of a study of blood T cell repertoires in COVID-19. Some clones are missing from TCRdb's copy, which holds only in-frame ones; the method was immunoSEQ multiplex PCR. Altogether a few hundred thousand clones are present, 70% to 90% being singletons, with the ten largest covering about 10%. The chain is built from TRBV6-1 and TRBJ2-2, with D possibly TRBD1 on 6 matching bases. This receptor was identified in a woman of 80 years or more with acute or convalescent COVID-19. The sample comprised peripheral blood. In DNA form, the CDR3 reads TGTGCCAGCAGTGACAGGGCCCTGCAGGGGAGCACCGGGGAGCTGTTTTTT. This translates into CASSDRALQGSTGELFF.